The rows below give T cell receptor beta chains drawn from one sample of a study of cytomegalovirus exposure and HLA in healthy donors. The table came from immunoSEQ multiplex PCR; TCRdb's copy has only in-frame clones and leaves some out. The sample has around 200,000 clones, about three quarters seen once. Input material: PBMCs. The source of these receptors is a man aged 18 to 29 in good health and CMV-seronegative. The CDR3 runs from the conserved cysteine through the conserved F or W. The D gene is left open where the match is weak. The size entry is marked missing in some rows and otherwise reads once, few, many or a size class.

d_gene,v_gene,j_gene,abundance,CDR3aa,CDR3nt
.,TRBV11-2,TRBJ2-5,.,CASLKGGARETQYF,TGTGCCAGCCTCAAGGGGGGGGCGCGAGAGACCCAGTACTTC
.,TRBV30,TRBJ1-6,.,CAWRPRWGREDSPLHF,TGTGCCTGGAGGCCCAGATGGGGTCGGGAAGATTCACCCCTCCACTTT
.,TRBV6-5,TRBJ2-7,.,CASSYGRSSYEQYF,TGTGCCAGCAGTTACGGCCGGAGCTCCTACGAGCAGTACTTC
TRBD2,TRBV11-2,TRBJ2-2,.,CASSPTDSSGIGTGELFF,TGTGCCAGCAGCCCGACCGATTCTAGCGGGATCGGGACCGGGGAGCTGTTTTTT
.,TRBV27,TRBJ1-2,.,CASSLTGPGGYTF,TGTGCCAGCAGTTTAACAGGGCCGGGTGGCTACACCTTC
TRBD2,TRBV30,TRBJ2-5,.,CAWSDLAGGETQYF,TGTGCCTGGAGTGACTTAGCGGGAGGGGAGACCCAGTACTTC
.,TRBV4-1,TRBJ2-7,.,CASSQYEGPYEQYF,TGCGCCAGCAGCCAATACGAGGGCCCCTACGAGCAGTACTTC
.,TRBV7-3,TRBJ2-5,.,CASSLRAEETQYF,TGTGCCAGCAGCTTAAGGGCAGAAGAGACCCAGTACTTC
TRBD2,TRBV2,TRBJ2-3,.,CASSTGTSGRGGDTQYF,TGTGCCAGCAGTACCGGGACTAGCGGTAGAGGTGGAGATACGCAGTATTTT
.,TRBV7-9,TRBJ1-4,.,CSSSLWTGEKLFF,TGTTCCAGCAGCTTATGGACTGGGGAAAAACTGTTTTTT
.,TRBV7-2,TRBJ2-5,few,CASSLIQGFQETQYF,TGTGCCAGCAGCCTCATACAGGGCTTCCAAGAGACCCAGTACTTC
TRBD2,TRBV19,TRBJ2-5,.,CASSLRLAGGPGETQYF,TGTGCCAGTAGTCTCCGACTAGCGGGGGGGCCAGGGGAGACCCAGTACTTC
TRBD2,TRBV9,TRBJ2-7,.,CASSVGVTAGVGEQYF,TGTGCCAGCAGCGTGGGGGTTACAGCGGGAGTGGGTGAGCAGTACTTC
TRBD1,TRBV7-2,TRBJ2-1,.,CASSAWTGKFF,TGTGCCAGCAGCGCTTGGACAGGAAAGTTCTTC
TRBD1,TRBV27,TRBJ1-2,.,CASTPTGGGNYGYTF,TGTGCCAGCACGCCTACAGGGGGAGGAAACTATGGCTACACCTTC
TRBD1,TRBV5-1,TRBJ1-1,few,CASSLVIGGFSEAFF,TGCGCCAGCAGCTTGGTTATAGGGGGCTTTTCTGAAGCTTTCTTT
.,TRBV30,TRBJ1-4,.,CAWSGTVFNEKLFF,TGTGCCTGGAGTGGGACAGTCTTTAATGAAAAACTGTTTTTT
.,TRBV13,TRBJ1-1,.,CASSFREGNTEAFF,TGTGCCAGCAGCTTCAGGGAGGGAAACACTGAAGCTTTCTTT
TRBD2,TRBV27,TRBJ2-5,.,CASSRTSYETQYF,TGTGCCAGCAGTCGGACTAGCTATGAGACCCAGTACTTC
TRBD2,TRBV7-9,TRBJ2-1,.,CASSGTRTSPYNEQFF,TGTGCCAGCAGCGGAACACGGACTAGTCCCTACAATGAGCAGTTCTTC
TRBD1,TRBV6-4,TRBJ2-7,.,CASSASTGGYEQYF,TGTGCCAGCAGTGCGTCAACAGGGGGCTACGAGCAGTACTTC
.,TRBV10-1,TRBJ1-5,.,CASRGVRGNRSNQPQHF,TGCGCCAGCAGGGGGGTGCGGGGAAACCGTAGCAATCAGCCCCAGCATTTT
TRBD2,TRBV6-5,TRBJ2-7,.,CASSTTSGRSYEQYF,TGTGCCAGCAGTACAACTAGCGGGAGGTCCTACGAGCAGTACTTC
.,TRBV28,TRBJ2-7,few,CATLRDYEQYF,TGTGCCACCCTACGAGACTACGAGCAGTACTTC
TRBD1,TRBV19,TRBJ1-5,.,CASHVGQGAHQPQHF,TGTGCCAGCCACGTCGGACAGGGGGCGCATCAGCCCCAGCATTTT
TRBD2,TRBV5-1,TRBJ2-7,once,CASSLARTSGRAYEQYF,TGCGCCAGCAGCTTGGCTAGGACTAGCGGGAGGGCCTACGAGCAGTACTTC
TRBD1,TRBV29-1,TRBJ1-3,.,CSVGDRAGNTIYF,TGCAGCGTTGGGGACAGGGCCGGAAACACCATATATTTT
.,TRBV5-4,TRBJ2-7,.,CASSPGIIGGEQYF,TGTGCCAGCAGCCCTGGTATCATCGGGGGCGAGCAGTACTTC
.,TRBV12-2,TRBJ2-3,.,CASRLALDSPPDTQYF,TGTGCAAGTCGCTTAGCATTGGACTCGCCACCAGATACGCAGTATTTT
.,TRBV6-6,TRBJ2-7,.,CASSYGTGPYEQYF,TGTGCCAGCAGTTACGGAACAGGGCCCTACGAGCAGTACTTC
TRBD2,TRBV11-3,TRBJ2-3,.,CASSSSGGPRGQYF,TGTGCCAGCAGCTCTAGCGGGGGGCCCCGGGGGCAGTATTTT
TRBD1,TRBV19,TRBJ2-7,.,CASSPRFRGPYEQYF,TGTGCCAGTAGCCCCCGGTTCAGGGGGCCCTACGAGCAGTACTTC
.,TRBV9,TRBJ2-3,.,CASSVDGSGYTDTQYF,TGTGCCAGCAGCGTAGACGGAAGCGGCTACACAGATACGCAGTATTTT
.,TRBV9,TRBJ2-7,.,CASSVEQVAYEQYF,TGTGCCAGCAGCGTAGAACAGGTAGCCTACGAGCAGTACTTC
TRBD1,TRBV5-1,TRBJ2-1,.,CASSEGTAGNEQFF,TGCGCCAGCAGCGAAGGGACAGCTGGCAATGAGCAGTTCTTC
.,TRBV4-3,TRBJ1-5,.,CASSQDWGGNNQPQHF,TGCGCCAGCAGCCAAGATTGGGGGGGGAACAATCAGCCCCAGCATTTT
TRBD1,TRBV6-5,TRBJ2-2,.,CASSQQGARTGELFF,TGTGCCAGCAGTCAACAGGGGGCGCGGACCGGGGAGCTGTTTTTT
TRBD2,TRBV9,TRBJ2-2,.,CASSVGSGGNTGELFF,TGTGCCAGCAGCGTAGGATCGGGAGGGAACACCGGGGAGCTGTTTTTT
TRBD2,TRBV2,TRBJ2-6,.,CASSEGTSGRMANVLTF,TGTGCCAGCAGTGAAGGGACTAGCGGGAGAATGGCCAACGTCCTGACTTTC
TRBD1,TRBV11-1,TRBJ2-1,once,CASSLTGGSYNEQFF,TGTGCCAGCAGCTTAACAGGGGGGTCCTACAATGAGCAGTTCTTC
TRBD2,TRBV19,TRBJ2-5,.,CASSMAGVGETQYF,TGTGCCAGTAGTATGGCGGGAGTCGGTGAGACCCAGTACTTC
TRBD1,TRBV4-2,TRBJ1-6,few,CASSQDAGTGSPLHF,TGTGCCAGCAGCCAAGATGCAGGGACAGGTTCACCCCTCCACTTT
.,TRBV11-2,TRBJ1-5,.,CASSLDDRPNQPQHF,TGTGCCAGCAGCTTAGATGACAGGCCGAATCAGCCCCAGCATTTT
.,TRBV7-8,TRBJ2-1,few,CASSLTREQFF,TGTGCCAGCAGCTTAACGCGTGAGCAGTTCTTC
.,TRBV11-1,TRBJ1-1,.,CASSLVGGTGTEAFF,TGTGCCAGCAGCTTAGTCGGGGGGACGGGCACTGAAGCTTTCTTT
.,TRBV7-9,TRBJ1-1,.,CASRPTANEAFF,TGTGCCAGCAGGCCGACAGCAAATGAAGCTTTCTTT
.,TRBV7-2,TRBJ2-7,.,CASSLAGQSSSYEQYF,TGTGCCAGCAGCTTAGCAGGACAGTCGAGCTCCTACGAGCAGTACTTC
.,TRBV7-6,TRBJ2-3,.,CASSLAWANSRQYF,TGTGCCAGCAGCTTAGCTTGGGCCAACAGCCGACAGTATTTT
TRBD2,TRBV7-8,TRBJ2-5,.,CASSSAGRGVETQYF,TGTGCCAGCAGCTCCGCGGGGCGGGGGGTGGAGACCCAGTACTTC